Below are 21 T cell receptor beta chains sequenced from a single sample in a study of graft-versus-host responses after intestinal transplantation. Repertoires were generated with immunoSEQ multiplex PCR, while TCRdb's copy carries only in-frame clones and drops some. The sample records roughly 70,000 clones, more than 90% being singletons. Specimen: bone marrow, collected 734 days after intestinal transplantation. Receptor source: a human patient who received an intestinal transplant, so some T cells may come from the graft donor.

The CDR3 reads CASSPLIRRGGEQYF. CDR3 in DNA: TGTGCCAGCAGCCCTCTCATTAGGCGAGGTGGCGAGCAGTACTTC. V usage is TRBV5-4 and J usage is TRBJ2-7, with unresolved D. The CDR3 has 15 residues. The germline CDR1 and CDR2 sequences are SGHNT and YYREEE (reference sequence). Deletions cut 4 bases from V and 6 bases from J, with 20 bases between.

The chain employs TRBV19 and TRBJ2-7; 7 positions match TRBD2. Losses at the gene ends were 6 bases for V and 6 bases for J; bases not matched to a gene: 5. This CDR3 has 12 amino acids. CDR1 and CDR2 from the germline V gene are LNHDA and SQIVND (reference sequence). CDR3 coding DNA: TGTGCCAGTAGGGGCAGGGAGGGCGAGCAGTACTTC. Translating it yields CASRGREGEQYF.

The chain has TRBV11-2 and TRBJ2-7; D may correspond to TRBD1 or TRBD2 (5 bases each). Trimming took 6 bases from V and 3 from J, leaving 15 bases between them. Germline CDR1 SGHAT, CDR2 FQNNGV. This CDR3 region has 14 residues. The CDR3 protein is CASRTGTDLYEQYF. In DNA form, the CDR3 reads TGTGCCAGCAGAACCGGGACGGACCTCTACGAGCAGTACTTC.

The genes are TRBV6-5 and TRBJ2-7; 7 bases agree with TRBD1. The CDR3 is 16 amino acids. V shed 2 bases, J shed 2 bases, and the junction held 9 bases outside the gene matches. The germline gives CDR1 MNHEY, CDR2 SVGAGI. The DNA for the CDR3 is TGTGCCAGCAGTTACACCTCACAGGGGCTTCCCTACGAGCAGTACTTC. As protein: CASSYTSQGLPYEQYF.

This clone has just one count. This chain uses TRBV6-1 with TRBJ2-7; 9 bases line up with TRBD1. From germline, CDR1 is MNHNS and CDR2 SASEGT. The trim removed 10 bases at V and 0 bases at J, leaving 7 bases unmatched. The CDR3 length is 14 residues. This chain's CDR3 is CAILRDRVSYEQYF. The DNA of the CDR3 is TGTGCCATCCTCCGGGACAGGGTCTCCTACGAGCAGTACTTC.

The DNA for the CDR3 is TGTGCCAGCAGCCCTGGGGGGGGAATTGGCACTGAAGCTTTCTTT. Translated: CASSPGGGIGTEAFF. This chain uses TRBV5-6 with TRBJ1-1, with D possibly TRBD1 on 5 matching bases. From germline, CDR1 is SGHDT and CDR2 YYEEEE. This CDR3 contains 15 residues. The V gene lost 4 bases and the J gene lost 4 bases, with 17 bases spanning the gap.

This chain's CDR3 is CASSFNENTEAFF. The CDR3 nucleotides are TGTGCCAGCAGCTTTAACGAGAACACTGAAGCTTTCTTT. The chain links TRBV9 to TRBJ1-1; no reliable D call. The germline V and J ends were trimmed by 4 bases and 1 base, with 8 bases remaining between them. Germline loops: CDR1 SGDLS, CDR2 YYNGEE. The CDR3 is 13 amino acids.

The CDR3 sequence: CASSPTVTFNEKLFF. DNA of the CDR3: TGTGCCAGCAGCCCCACAGTGACGTTTAATGAAAAACTGTTTTTT. The chain joins TRBV28 to TRBJ1-4; D not certain. Germline CDR1 and CDR2: MDHEN and SYDVKM. This CDR3 is built from 15 residues. Trimming removed 6 bases from V and 4 bases from J, with 15 bases in between.

The V and J genes are TRBV7-9 and TRBJ2-3; D unclear. The V gene's germline CDR1 is SEHNR and CDR2 FQNEAQ (reference sequence). The CDR3 covers 14 residues. The ends were cut back, 5 bases at V and 3 bases at J, with 12 bases in the middle. CDR3 residues: CASSVSLETDTQYF. The CDR3 DNA reads as TGTGCCAGCAGCGTAAGTCTAGAAACAGATACGCAGTATTTT.

The chain carries TRBV6-1 and TRBJ2-3, with D possibly matching TRBD2 (5 bases). V was shortened by 3 bases and J by 0 bases, with 10 bases between the two germline ends. The CDR3 has 15 residues. The germline CDR1 and CDR2 sequences are MNHNS and SASEGT. The CDR3: CASSDPGVSTDTQYF. The CDR3 DNA follows: TGTGCCAGCAGTGATCCCGGGGTTAGCACAGATACGCAGTATTTT.

The gene calls are TRBV6-4 and TRBJ2-2, with D uncertain. With 2 bases removed from V and 0 bases from J, the gap between germline ends came to 1 base. This CDR3 comprises 13 residues. Germline-derived CDR1 and CDR2 are MRHNA and SNTAGT. The CDR3 nucleotides are TGTGCCAGCAGTGACCCGAACACCGGGGAGCTGTTTTTT. Residues: CASSDPNTGELFF.

The chain links TRBV28 to TRBJ1-6; TRBD1 aligns across 9 bases. The CDR3 loop spans 17 amino acids. The V and J ends lost 4 bases and 0 bases, in that order; junction bases with no gene match: 4. Looked up from germline, CDR1 is MDHEN and CDR2 is SYDVKM. Here the CDR3 reads CASSWGQGPSYNSPLHF. CDR3 nucleotide sequence: TGTGCCAGCAGTTGGGGACAGGGACCCTCCTATAATTCACCCCTCCACTTT.

This rearrangement joins TRBV6-5 to TRBJ1-3; no clear D. Germline CDR1 MNHEY, CDR2 SVGAGI. Trimming stripped 0 bases from V and 0 bases from J, with 6 bases between. CDR3 length equals 15 residues. The CDR3 region is CASSYSSNSGNTIYF. In nucleotides, the CDR3 is TGTGCCAGCAGTTACTCGTCGAACTCTGGAAACACCATATATTTT.

This clone was detected once. The chain carries TRBV27 and TRBJ2-7, with D maybe TRBD1 (5 bases). The V and J ends lost 2 bases and 4 bases respectively, with 21 bases between them. CDR1 MNHEY and CDR2 SMNVEV come from the germline V gene (reference sequence). The CDR3 length is 17 residues. CDR3 loop: CASSLPPSGNPFYEQYF. CDR3 nucleotide sequence: TGTGCCAGCAGTTTACCCCCCTCAGGGAATCCCTTTTACGAGCAGTACTTC.

The chain uses TRBV19 and TRBJ2-3; D tentatively fits TRBD1 or TRBD2 (6 bases each). V was pared by 3 bases and J by 2 bases, with 27 bases between. CDR1 LNHDA and CDR2 SQIVND come from the germline V gene (reference sequence). This CDR3 is built from 20 residues. The DNA of the CDR3 is TGTGCCAGTAGTATTGCCTACTACAGAGTGGGGGGCTACCACACAGATACGCAGTATTTT. This translates into CASSIAYYRVGGYHTDTQYF.

The chain links TRBV7-9 to TRBJ2-3; unclear D gene. CDR1 and CDR2 (germline): SEHNR, FQNEAQ (reference sequence). This CDR3 contains 11 residues. V was clipped by 11 bases and J by 5 bases, with 11 bases between them. DNA of the CDR3: TGTGCCGCAAACGTCGGAGATACGCAGTATTTT. It encodes CAANVGDTQYF.

The V call is TRBV7-6, the J call TRBJ2-2, with a possible D match to TRBD1 (5 bases). Germline V gene sequence: CDR1 SGHVS, CDR2 FNYEAQ. The CDR3 loop spans 13 amino acids. The germline V and J ends were trimmed by 9 bases and 1 base, with 9 bases remaining between them. CDR3 loop: CASLDRNTGELFF. CDR3 DNA: TGTGCCAGTCTAGACAGGAACACCGGGGAGCTGTTTTTT. The full variable domain, completed using reference TRBV7-6 and TRBJ2-2, is GAGVSQSPRYKVTKRGQDVALRCDPISGHVSLYWYRQALGQGPEFLTYFNYEAQQDKSGLPNDRFSAERPEGSISTLTIQRTEQRDSAMYRCASLDRNTGELFFGEGSRLTVL.

The chain joins TRBV11-3 to TRBJ1-2; no reliable D call. The V end lost 2 bases, the J end lost 7 bases, and 17 bases lay between the germline ends. The V gene's germline CDR1 is SGHNT and CDR2 YENEEA. The CDR3 sequence is 15 residues long. CDR3 in amino acids: CASSLSGPGPSGYTF. CDR3 coding DNA: TGTGCCAGCAGCTTATCCGGGCCCGGACCTAGTGGCTACACCTTC.

The chain links TRBV14 to TRBJ1-2; 8 bases align to TRBD1. CDR3 length equals 14 residues. With 1 base clipped from V and 4 bases from J, the junction kept 2 bases outside the gene matches. Germline-derived CDR1 and CDR2 are SGHDN and FVKESK. CDR3 residues: CASSQGDRLYGYTF. CDR3 DNA: TGTGCCAGCAGCCAAGGGGACAGGCTCTATGGCTACACCTTC.

The rearrangement joins TRBV5-6 to TRBJ2-2; no clear D. V lost 2 bases to trimming and J lost 6 bases, with 8 bases between them. This CDR3 contains 13 residues. CDR1 SGHDT and CDR2 YYEEEE come from the germline V gene. CDR3 DNA: TGTGCCAGCAGCTTTGGGGTCCCCGGGGAGCTGTTTTTT. Translation: CASSFGVPGELFF. The full variable domain, rest sourced from reference TRBV5-6 and TRBJ2-2, is DAGVTQSPTHLIKTRGQQVTLRCSPKSGHDTVSWYQQALGQGPQFIFQYYEEEERQRGNFPDRFSGHQFPNYSSELNVNALLLGDSALYLCASSFGVPGELFFGEGSRLTVL.

The chain employs TRBV19 and TRBJ1-6; no definite D call. The CDR3 runs to 15 residues. In germline, CDR1 is LNHDA, CDR2 SQIVND (reference sequence). Between the trimmed V and J ends, which lost 5 bases and 10 bases, there was a span of 18 bases. The CDR3 loop is CASSASQGAFSPLHF. CDR3 sequence (DNA): TGTGCCAGTAGTGCTTCCCAAGGCGCCTTCTCACCCCTCCACTTT.